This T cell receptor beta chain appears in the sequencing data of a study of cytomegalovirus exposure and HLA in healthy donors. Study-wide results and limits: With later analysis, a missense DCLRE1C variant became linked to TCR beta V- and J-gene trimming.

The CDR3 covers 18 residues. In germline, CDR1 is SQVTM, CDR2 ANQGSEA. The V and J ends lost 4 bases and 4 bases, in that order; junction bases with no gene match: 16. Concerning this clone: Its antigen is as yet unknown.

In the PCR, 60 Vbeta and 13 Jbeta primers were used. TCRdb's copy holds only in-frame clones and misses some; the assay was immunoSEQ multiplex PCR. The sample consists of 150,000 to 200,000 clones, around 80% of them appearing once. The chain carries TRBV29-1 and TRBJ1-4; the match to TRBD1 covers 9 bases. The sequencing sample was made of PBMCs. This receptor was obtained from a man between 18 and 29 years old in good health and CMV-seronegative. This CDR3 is CSVAFRPGQGFYNEKLFF. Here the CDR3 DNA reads TGCAGCGTTGCCTTTCGCCCTGGACAGGGGTTCTATAATGAAAAACTGTTTTTT.